These T cell receptor beta chains were read from a single sample in a study of PD-1 blockade in mismatch repair-deficient tumors. The assay was immunoSEQ multiplex PCR, and TCRdb's table has in-frame clones only and misses some. Of 15,000 or so clones in the sample, over 70% were seen once. Material: PBMCs, obtained roughly 24 weeks after starting pembrolizumab. These receptors all come from an adult with mismatch repair-deficient cancer. CDR3s include the opening cysteine and the closing phenylalanine or tryptophan. D genes are given only for firm matches. Only part of the rows carry a size: once, few, many, or a class if the clone is expanded.

>NA|TRBV7-9|TRBJ2-6|NA
CASSSRPRVSASGANVLTF
TGTGCCAGCAGCTCCCGGCCCAGGGTCTCTGCCTCTGGGGCCAACGTCCTGACTTTC
>NA|TRBV29-1|TRBJ1-6|TRBD1
CSVAGGANSPLHF
TGCAGCGTTGCAGGGGGCGCCAATTCACCCCTCCACTTT
>few|TRBV19|TRBJ2-7|TRBD1
CASSIWGQGAGEQYF
TGTGCCAGTAGTATTTGGGGACAGGGGGCCGGTGAGCAGTACTTC
>NA|TRBV9|TRBJ1-6|NA
CASNRGGVNSPLHF
TGTGCCAGCAACCGCGGGGGTGTGAATTCACCCCTCCACTTT
>NA|TRBV19|TRBJ1-1|NA
CASSSIQGYNTEAFF
TGTGCCAGTAGTAGCATACAGGGTTATAACACTGAAGCTTTCTTT
>NA|TRBV7-7|TRBJ2-5|NA
CASSSGETQYF
TGTGCTAGCAGCTCCGGGGAGACCCAGTACTTC
>NA|TRBV27|TRBJ2-5|TRBD2
CASSFSASGRETQYF
TGTGCCAGCAGTTTTTCGGCTAGCGGGAGGGAGACCCAGTACTTC
>NA|TRBV2|TRBJ2-1|NA
CASKQGGNEQFF
TGTGCCAGCAAGCAGGGGGGCAATGAGCAGTTCTTC
>NA|TRBV9|TRBJ1-1|NA
CASSVSGNTEAFF
TGTGCCAGCAGCGTTTCGGGGAACACTGAAGCTTTCTTT
>NA|TRBV30|TRBJ2-3|NA
CAWSGLSTDTQYF
TGTGCCTGGAGTGGGCTGAGCACAGATACGCAGTATTTT
>NA|TRBV28|TRBJ1-2|TRBD1
CASMESTGVAGYTF
TGTGCCAGCATGGAATCAACAGGGGTGGCTGGCTACACCTTC
>NA|TRBV2|TRBJ1-5|TRBD1
CASSPGTGAQPQHF
TGTGCCAGCAGCCCCGGGACAGGGGCCCAGCCCCAGCATTTT
>NA|TRBV2|TRBJ2-5|TRBD1
CASSGQGIGETQYF
TGTGCCAGCAGTGGACAGGGGATAGGAGAGACCCAGTACTTC
>NA|TRBV30|TRBJ2-4|TRBD1
CAWRGRDRSKNIQYF
TGTGCCTGGAGGGGCAGGGACAGATCCAAAAACATTCAGTACTTC
>NA|TRBV6-6|TRBJ2-3|TRBD1
CASSYSGQSNTDTQYF
TGTGCCAGCAGTTACTCGGGACAGAGTAACACAGATACGCAGTATTTT
>NA|TRBV19|TRBJ1-1|NA
CASSIDYSGTEAFF
TGTGCCAGTAGTATAGACTATTCGGGCACTGAAGCTTTCTTT
>NA|TRBV29-1|TRBJ2-5|NA
CSVLISTQYF
TGCAGCGTTCTTATTTCGACCCAGTACTTC
>NA|TRBV7-9|TRBJ2-1|TRBD2
CASSLALAGSYNEQFF
TGTGCCAGCAGCTTGGCACTAGCGGGTTCCTACAATGAGCAGTTCTTC
>NA|TRBV6-1|TRBJ2-6|NA
CASSEVRVGGANVLTF
TGTGCCAGCAGTGAAGTACGGGTTGGTGGGGCCAACGTCCTGACTTTC
>NA|TRBV19|TRBJ2-1|TRBD2
CASSTLAGRNEQFF
TGTGCCAGTAGTACACTAGCGGGAAGGAATGAGCAGTTCTTC